This T cell receptor beta chain was captured by sequencing in a study of cytomegalovirus exposure and HLA in healthy donors. Study-wide background: Earlier, some 180 million T cells were analyzed, and over 95 million unique TCR beta sequences were found among them. Overall study results and limits: Analysis performed later found 16,951 TCR beta sequences associated with HLA alleles at 0.05 false discovery rate.

Note on this clone: The antigen is unknown. At one of its ends the junction is not consistent with the germline gene, which may arise from a read error.

This CDR3 spans 15 amino acids. Germline loops: CDR1 SGHRS, CDR2 YFSETQ. 13 Jbeta primers and 60 Vbeta primers were used for the PCR. Data came from immunoSEQ multiplex PCR; TCRdb stores just in-frame clones and leaves some out. Of around 200,000 clones in the sample, roughly four fifths were seen once. Specimen: PBMCs. The J gene is TRBJ2-7, the V gene TRBV5-1, with 8 bases that match TRBD2. This receptor was identified in a girl under 10 years old in good health and CMV-seronegative. The CDR3 DNA sequence: TGCGCCCGCAGCCCGCGGACTAGCCGAACCTACGAGCAGTACTTC. It is translated as CARSPRTSRTYEQYF. Supplemented by reference TRBV5-1 and TRBJ2-7, the full variable domain reads KAGVTQTPRYLIKTRGQQVTLSCSPISGHRSVSWYQQTPGQGLQFLFEYFSETQRNKGNFPGRFSGRQFSNSRSEMNVSTLELGDSALYLCARSPRTSRTYEQYFGPGTRLTVT.